These 11 T cell receptor beta chains came from one sample sequenced in a study of Ad26.COV2.S vaccination and SARS-CoV-2 variants. The repertoire was sequenced with immunoSEQ multiplex PCR; TCRdb's copy has only in-frame clones and lacks some. The sample lists roughly 350,000 clones; 85% to 90% were seen once. Treatment of the sample: about 20 received Ad26.COV2.S at low or high dose, single or two shots; 5 received placebo; per-sample allocation not given. Material that was analyzed had been drawn on day 63 after the first vaccine or placebo injection. The sample consisted of peripheral blood, taken in a trial of Ad26.COV2.S vaccine versus placebo. These receptors all stem from a person aged 18-60 years who received the Ad26.COV2.S COVID-19 vaccine or a placebo.

This sequence joins TRBV5-5 and TRBJ1-1; no clear D. Germline V lookup: CDR1 SGHKS, CDR2 YYEKEE (reference sequence). The ends were cut back, 0 bases at V and 0 bases at J, with 6 bases in the middle. The CDR3 covers 14 residues. The CDR3 sequence: CASSLVTVNTEAFF. The CDR3 nucleotides are TGTGCCAGCAGCTTGGTAACGGTGAACACTGAAGCTTTCTTT.

The CDR3 DNA follows: TGTGCCATCAGTGATTATAGCGGGGGGGGCGACACCGGGGAGCTGTTTTTT. Translation gives CAISDYSGGGDTGELFF. This chain connects TRBV10-3 to TRBJ2-2; TRBD2 aligns across 11 bases. This CDR3 has 17 amino acids. Unmatched junction bases numbered 6, after V lost 3 bases and J lost 3 bases. Germline V gene lookup returns CDR1 ENHRY and CDR2 SYGVKD.

The chain recombines TRBV5-1 with TRBJ1-1; 7 bases map to TRBD1. Germline CDR1 SGHRS, CDR2 YFSETQ. The V and J ends lost 0 bases and 0 bases, in that order; junction bases with no gene match: 8. The CDR3 length is 17 residues. The CDR3 DNA is TGCGCCAGCAGCTTGGTCGCAGGGGGGCTGTTGAACACTGAAGCTTTCTTT. This encodes CASSLVAGGLLNTEAFF.

This clone was picked up one time. This rearrangement joins TRBV30 to TRBJ1-3, with D perhaps matching TRBD1 (5 bases). The CDR3 has 14 amino acids. Trimming pared 4 bases from V and 0 bases from J, leaving 10 bases between. Germline lookup yields CDR1 GTSNPN and CDR2 SVGIG (reference sequence). This CDR3 is CAWKTDHSGNTIYF. In DNA, the CDR3 is TGTGCCTGGAAGACAGATCACTCTGGAAACACCATATATTTT. The variable domain in full, completed from reference TRBV30 and TRBJ1-3, reads SQTIHQWPATLVQPVGSPLSLECTVEGTSNPNLYWYRQAAGRGLQLLFYSVGIGQISSEVPQNLSASRPQDRQFILSSKKLLLSDSGFYLCAWKTDHSGNTIYFGEGSWLTVV.

The chain employs TRBV11-2 and TRBJ2-7; D gene unclear. Germline CDR1 reads SGHAT; CDR2 reads FQNNGV. The V end lost 1 base, the J end lost 7 bases, and 11 bases lay between the germline ends. The length of the CDR3 is 13 residues. The CDR3, as DNA: TGTGCCAGCAGCTTAGGTATAGGAGTTGAGCAGTACTTC. It specifies CASSLGIGVEQYF.

The chain is built from TRBV28 and TRBJ2-5; 8 bases align to TRBD1. This CDR3 contains 13 residues. Losses at the gene ends were 6 bases for V and 10 bases for J; bases not matched to a gene: 10. Germline V gives CDR1 MDHEN, CDR2 SYDVKM. The CDR3 here is CASRRTGNEIQYF. In DNA form, the CDR3 reads TGTGCCAGCAGAAGGACAGGGAACGAAATCCAGTACTTC. Supplemented by reference TRBV28 and TRBJ2-5, the full variable domain reads DVKVTQSSRYLVKRTGEKVFLECVQDMDHENMFWYRQDPGLGLRLIYFSYDVKMKEKGDIPEGYSVSREKKERFSLILESASTNQTSMYLCASRRTGNEIQYFGPGTRLLVL.

Comments on this clone: The sample contains more than one DNA sequence encoding this CDR3. In nucleotides, the CDR3 is TGTGCCAGCAGTTTAATCGGGACAGGGAAAGAGACCCAGTACTTC. Translating it yields CASSLIGTGKETQYF. This rearrangement joins TRBV27 to TRBJ2-5; 9 bases match TRBD1. The junction had 4 bases not matched to a gene; V was cut back by 2 bases and J by 3 bases. The CDR3 runs to 15 residues. Germline V CDR1 and CDR2: MNHEY, SMNVEV (reference sequence).

CDR3 in amino acids: CSVLKPGQGARGYTF. Written as DNA, the CDR3 is TGCAGCGTTCTGAAACCGGGACAGGGGGCGAGGGGCTACACCTTC. This chain uses TRBV29-1 with TRBJ1-2, with 12 bases aligning to TRBD1. J was trimmed by 8 bases and V by 5 bases; bases with no gene match: 12. The germline V gene encodes CDR1 SQVTM and CDR2 ANQGSEA. The CDR3 is 15 residues long.

The V and J genes are TRBV15 and TRBJ1-5, with TRBD1 identical over 7 bases. This CDR3 spans 16 amino acids. The V gene end was trimmed by 0 bases and the J gene end by 6 bases; junction bases not matched to a gene: 8. The V gene's germline CDR1 is LNHNV and CDR2 YYDKDF (reference sequence). DNA for the CDR3: TGTGCCACCAGCAGAGATGGGGCAGGGGGAAGTCAGCCCCAGCATTTT. It encodes CATSRDGAGGSQPQHF.

CDR3: CASSLTGELAFF. The CDR3 DNA follows: TGTGCCAGCAGTCTCACGGGAGAGCTAGCTTTCTTT. This chain uses TRBV2 with TRBJ1-1, with D unclear. V was trimmed by 5 bases and J by 10 bases, leaving 14 bases between them. CDR3 length: 12 residues. Germline CDR1 reads SNHLY; CDR2 reads FYNNEI. The entire variable domain, with the rest obtained from reference TRBV2 and TRBJ1-1, is as follows: EPEVTQTPSHQVTQMGQEVILRCVPISNHLYFYWYRQILGQKVEFLVSFYNNEISEKSEIFDDQFSVERPDGSNFTLKIRSTKLEDSAMYFCASSLTGELAFFGQGTRLTVV.

The gene calls are TRBV19 and TRBJ1-1; a possible D gene is TRBD1 (5 bases). Germline CDR1 LNHDA, CDR2 SQIVND (reference sequence). The V end was cut by 3 bases, the J end by 1 base, with 9 bases between. This CDR3 region has 14 residues. This chain's CDR3 is CASSIGGGNTEAFF. The CDR3, as DNA: TGTGCCAGTAGTATTGGGGGGGGGAACACTGAAGCTTTCTTT.